The clone carrying this T cell receptor (beta chain) has ten or more counts. As yet, its antigen is unknown. Separate cDNA molecules each had unique molecular identifiers attached to them. Using its own MiXCR run on the 5' RACE reads, TCRdb lists one record per CDR3 protein. Of roughly 76,000 distinct CDR3 sequences in the sample, 12% are singletons; the top ten hold about 4%. Germline CDR1 is DFQATT and CDR2 is SNEGSKA (reference sequence). Trimming took 3 bases from V and 5 from J, leaving 13 bases between them. This CDR3 has 14 residues. These data belong to a study of early T cells in non-severe SARS-CoV-2 infection. Study findings and constraints: VDJdb matching skewed toward anti-spike CD8 responses, missing private and CD4 specificities.

The sequencing sample was made of whole blood. This TCR was sampled from an adult who was a healthcare worker with PCR-confirmed SARS-CoV-2 infection or an uninfected control (not recorded which). This chain connects TRBV20-1 to TRBJ2-2; D is ambiguous. The chain's CDR3 is CSASPLLRTGELFF. CDR3 in DNA: TGCAGTGCTAGCCCACTACTTCGGACCGGGGAGCTGTTTTTT.